The subject of this entry is one TCR beta chain. Its antigen is undetermined. Looked up from germline, CDR1 is SGHAT and CDR2 is FQNNGV. V shed 2 bases and J shed 2 bases, with 10 bases lying between them. The CDR3 runs to 15 residues. This entry comes from a study of CD4 T cells in relation to SARS-CoV-2 and coronaviruses. Overall study: After nine to eleven days of antigen culture, PBMC TCR beta CDR3s were sequenced. The HLA restriction of the shared crossreactive spike epitopes was mapped. Study conclusions and caveats: Compared with monoreactive clones, crossreactive clones showed significantly weaker SARS-CoV-2 expansion.

TCRdb's copy holds only in-frame clones and misses some; the assay was immunoSEQ multiplex PCR. This table holds some 20,000 clones, about 78% found once. CD4+ T cells from unexposed donors were obtained before the COVID-19 pandemic (2011-2018). After about 10 days of culture, CD4+ T cells were isolated. As cell numbers allowed, unexposed-donor CD4+ T cells faced SARS-CoV-2 S/N and four cold-coronavirus spikes. The rearrangement uses TRBV11-2 and TRBJ1-3; maybe TRBD1 (6 bases). The sequenced sample was CD4+ T cells from PBMCs, cultured in vitro. This clonotype originated in a human donor in good health. CDR3 DNA: TGTGCCAGCAGCTTAAAGGGACACACTGGAAACACCATATATTTT. This encodes CASSLKGHTGNTIYF.